The 21 T cell receptor beta chains listed next were all sequenced from one sample in a study of technical replicates of blood from a handful of donors (dated by TCRdb to about 2017). The method was the immunoSEQ multiplex PCR assay. TCRdb mirrors the immuneACCESS table, restricted to in-frame sequences. Some clones are absent from its copies; in checked studies, under half trace to an unresolved V gene, and the reason for the others is unknown. Counted in this sample were roughly 76,000 clones; about 90% of them appeared once. The ten largest clones represent roughly 0.37% of the sample. The sequenced sample consisted of T cells isolated from PBMCs. The origin of the receptors is a human donor in good health. Some clones in this sample may be carry-over from other donors' samples.

This chain connects TRBV9 to TRBJ2-2, with D tentatively TRBD1 (6 bases). The CDR3 runs 14 residues. Trimming shortened V by 7 bases and J by 4 bases, and 14 bases separated the two germline ends. Germline loops: CDR1 SGDLS, CDR2 YYNGEE. The CDR3 region is CASHTGFSTGELFF. CDR3 coding DNA: TGTGCCAGCCACACAGGGTTCAGCACCGGGGAGCTGTTTTTT.

V gene TRBV5-1 combines with J gene TRBJ2-5; possibly TRBD1 for D (6 bases). The CDR3 totals 15 residues. Trimming took 0 bases from V and 4 from J, leaving 13 bases between them. The V gene's germline CDR1 is SGHRS and CDR2 YFSETQ. The CDR3 reads CASSLAGRGTETQYF. Here the CDR3 DNA reads TGCGCCAGCAGCTTGGCCGGCAGGGGAACAGAGACCCAGTACTTC.

Here the CDR3 reads CAIKTERNTEAFF. For the CDR3, the DNA is TGCGCTATAAAGACAGAAAGGAACACTGAAGCTTTCTTT. J is TRBJ1-1 and V is TRBV5-1, with D perhaps TRBD1 (5 bases). The germline CDR1 and CDR2 sequences are SGHRS and YFSETQ. The CDR3 runs to 13 residues.

The genes are TRBV7-3 and TRBJ1-2; D might be TRBD1 (6 bases). Trimming removed 0 bases at V and 4 bases at J, with 12 bases between. CDR1 SGHTA and CDR2 FQGTGA come from the germline V gene. This CDR3 is built from 15 residues. For the CDR3, the DNA is TGTGCCAGCAGCTTAACCAGCGGCAGGGGCTATGGCTACACCTTC. This translates into CASSLTSGRGYGYTF.

This clone was seen a handful of times. The chain is built from TRBV9 and TRBJ2-7, with D perhaps matching TRBD2 (6 bases). The CDR3 has 15 residues. With 0 bases removed from V and 0 bases from J, the gap between germline ends came to 10 bases. Germline CDR1 is SGDLS and CDR2 is YYNGEE. The DNA for the CDR3 is TGTGCCAGCAGCGTAGAGGCGGGGAGCTCCTACGAGCAGTACTTC. This sequence encodes CASSVEAGSSYEQYF.

V is TRBV4-3 and J is TRBJ2-3; D remains unclear. Trimming cost V 0 bases and J 4 bases, with 11 bases left between them. Germline V lookup: CDR1 LGHNA, CDR2 YSLEER. This CDR3 comprises 15 residues. DNA of the CDR3: TGCGCCAGCAGCCAAGATGGCCGCCAATCAGATACGCAGTATTTT. Translating it yields CASSQDGRQSDTQYF.

This clone has just one count. This chain joins TRBV19 and TRBJ1-5; D perhaps matches TRBD1 (5 bases). The V end was cut by 6 bases, the J end by 2 bases, with 8 bases between. The CDR3 length is 13 residues. The germline gives CDR1 LNHDA, CDR2 SQIVND (reference sequence). CDR3 sequence reads: CASRGVGNQPQHF. DNA for the CDR3: TGTGCCAGTAGAGGGGTGGGCAATCAGCCCCAGCATTTT.

The chain joins TRBV2 to TRBJ2-5; 7 bases align to TRBD2. The CDR3 covers 15 residues. The V gene's germline CDR1 is SNHLY and CDR2 FYNNEI. V was pared by 10 bases and J by 4 bases, with 15 bases of the junction left unmatched. CDR3 sequence reads: CATGRGGSWRETQYF. The CDR3 region has the DNA TGTGCCACCGGTAGGGGCGGGAGTTGGCGAGAGACCCAGTACTTC.

The rearrangement joins TRBV27 to TRBJ2-7, with D maybe TRBD1 (6 bases). Germline CDR1 is MNHEY and CDR2 is SMNVEV (reference sequence). Between the trimmed V and J ends, which lost 2 bases and 4 bases, there was a span of 9 bases. This CDR3 is built from 13 residues. The CDR3 sequence is CASSLNRAYEQYF. Here the CDR3 DNA reads TGTGCCAGCAGTTTAAACAGGGCATACGAGCAGTACTTC.

The chain has TRBV28 and TRBJ2-6; 7 nucleotides agree with TRBD1. The ends lost 6 bases at V and 0 bases at J; junction bases unmatched: 8. Germline V lookup: CDR1 MDHEN, CDR2 SYDVKM. The CDR3 loop spans 17 amino acids. Written as DNA, the CDR3 is TGTGCCAGCAGCCCTAGGGACAGTCCCTCTGGGGCCAACGTCCTGACTTTC. Protein: CASSPRDSPSGANVLTF.

This clone was detected once. The V gene is TRBV19, the J gene TRBJ2-7; 10 nucleotides line up with TRBD2. J lost 2 bases, V lost 3 bases, and 4 bases had no gene match. The V gene's germline CDR1 is LNHDA and CDR2 SQIVND (reference sequence). The CDR3 has 15 residues. The CDR3 spells CASSISGRPTYEQYF. CDR3 nucleotide sequence: TGTGCCAGTAGTATTAGCGGGAGGCCCACCTACGAGCAGTACTTC.

V is TRBV10-3 and J is TRBJ1-1; D may be TRBD1 (5 bases). The length of the CDR3 is 15 residues. The germline CDR1 and CDR2 sequences are ENHRY and SYGVKD. V was clipped by 0 bases and J by 6 bases, with 14 bases between them. Here the CDR3 reads CAISESGGEEAEAFF. CDR3 coding DNA: TGTGCCATCAGTGAGTCGGGAGGGGAAGAGGCTGAAGCTTTCTTT.

This clone was picked up one time. The J gene is TRBJ1-1, the V gene TRBV5-1, with 8 bases fitting TRBD1. CDR3 length: 16 residues. Losses at the gene ends were 1 base for V and 0 bases for J; bases not matched to a gene: 5. Germline V gene data show CDR1 as SGHRS and CDR2 as YFSETQ. CDR3 sequence reads: CASSLTTGALNTEAFF. DNA for the CDR3: TGCGCCAGCAGCTTGACGACAGGGGCGTTGAACACTGAAGCTTTCTTT.

The rearrangement joins TRBV19 to TRBJ1-1; a weak D match, TRBD1 (5 bases). V was clipped by 3 bases and J by 0 bases, with 8 bases between them. Germline-derived CDR1 and CDR2 are LNHDA and SQIVND (reference sequence). This CDR3 region has 14 residues. The CDR3 region has the DNA TGTGCCAGTAGTATCGGAGGGGTGAACACTGAAGCTTTCTTT. This sequence encodes CASSIGGVNTEAFF.

V is TRBV9 and J is TRBJ2-7; 7 bases agree with TRBD2. Germline V CDR1 and CDR2: SGDLS, YYNGEE. CDR3 length: 15 amino acids. With 0 bases clipped from V and 0 bases from J, the junction kept 3 bases outside the gene matches. The CDR3 DNA reads TGTGCCAGCAGCGTAGGACTAGCAGGCTCCTACGAGCAGTACTTC. Encoded protein: CASSVGLAGSYEQYF.

CDR3 coding DNA: TGTGCCAGCAGCGTAGGGGCAGGGGGAGATGGCTACACCTTC. It translates to CASSVGAGGDGYTF. The J gene is TRBJ1-2, the V gene TRBV9; TRBD1 matches 7 bases. V lost 0 bases and J lost 6; bases outside the gene matches: 5. Germline assignment: CDR1 SGDLS and CDR2 YYNGEE. The CDR3 runs 14 residues.

This clone was seen only a few times. This rearrangement joins TRBV6-6 to TRBJ2-2; D might be TRBD1 (6 bases). The germline CDR1 and CDR2 sequences are MNHNY and SVGAGI (reference sequence). Trimming cost V 10 bases and J 6 bases, with 12 bases left between them. This CDR3 contains 12 residues. CDR3 sequence reads: CATTGTAGELFF. The CDR3, as DNA: TGTGCCACAACAGGGACGGCCGGGGAGCTGTTTTTT.

The rearrangement joins TRBV6-1 to TRBJ2-3; 7 bases are shared with TRBD2. This CDR3 has 14 residues. Trimming removed 5 bases from V and 0 bases from J; junction bases left unmatched: 2. Germline-derived CDR1 and CDR2 are MNHNS and SASEGT. For the CDR3, the DNA is TGTGCCAGCAGTAGGACTAGTAGCACAGATACGCAGTATTTT. It yields the protein CASSRTSSTDTQYF.

This chain links TRBV16 with TRBJ2-1; D is uncertain. The germline CDR1 and CDR2 sequences are KGHSY and FQNENV. Trimming shortened V by 4 bases and J by 8 bases, and 6 bases separated the two germline ends. CDR3 length: 11 residues. The CDR3 coding sequence is TGTGCCAGCAGCCGAGTAGATGAGCAGTTCTTC. This gives the protein CASSRVDEQFF. Variable domain in full (rest from reference TRBV16 and TRBJ2-1): GEEVAQTPKHLVRGEGQKAKLYCAPIKGHSYVFWYQQVLKNEFKFLISFQNENVFDETGMPKERFSAKCLPNSPCSLEIQATKLEDSAVYFCASSRVDEQFFGPGTRLTVL.

The chain has TRBV27 and TRBJ1-4; D unclear. CDR1 MNHEY and CDR2 SMNVEV come from the germline V gene (reference sequence). This CDR3 contains 16 residues. Deletions cut 5 bases from V and 0 bases from J, with 13 bases between. CDR3 loop: CASSPIRTPTNEKLFF. CDR3 sequence (DNA): TGTGCCAGCAGTCCAATTCGAACTCCAACTAATGAAAAACTGTTTTTT.

The chain links TRBV2 to TRBJ1-2; D might be TRBD1 (5 bases). The CDR3 length is 12 residues. The germline CDR1 and CDR2 sequences are SNHLY and FYNNEI. The V end lost 7 bases, the J end lost 7 bases, and 13 bases lay between the germline ends. The CDR3 protein is CASIRAGGGYTF. In DNA form, the CDR3 reads TGTGCCAGCATCAGGGCCGGGGGTGGCTACACCTTC.